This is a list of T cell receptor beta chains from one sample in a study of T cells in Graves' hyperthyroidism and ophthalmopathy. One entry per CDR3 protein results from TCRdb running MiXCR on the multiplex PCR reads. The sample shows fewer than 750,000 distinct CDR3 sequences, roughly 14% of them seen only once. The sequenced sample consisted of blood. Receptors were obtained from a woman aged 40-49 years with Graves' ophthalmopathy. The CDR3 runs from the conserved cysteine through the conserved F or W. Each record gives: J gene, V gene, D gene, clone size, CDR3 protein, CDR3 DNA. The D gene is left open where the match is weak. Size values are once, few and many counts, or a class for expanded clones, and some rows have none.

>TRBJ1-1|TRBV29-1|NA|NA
CSSILGMNTEAFF
TGCAGCTCTATCCTGGGGATGAACACTGAAGCTTTCTTT
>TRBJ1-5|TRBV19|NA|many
CASSRIVGNQPQHF
TGTGCCAGTAGTCGAATAGTAGGCAATCAGCCCCAGCATTTT
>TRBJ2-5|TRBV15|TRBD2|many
CATSRDKLAGLQETQYF
TGTGCCACCAGCAGAGATAAGCTAGCGGGACTTCAAGAGACCCAGTACTTC
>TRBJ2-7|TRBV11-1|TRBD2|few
CASSPSEGLAGVYEQYF
TGTGCCAGCAGCCCTTCCGAAGGACTAGCGGGAGTATACGAGCAGTACTTC
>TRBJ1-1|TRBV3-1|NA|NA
CASSQVRGSTEAFF
TGTGCCAGCAGCCAAGTCCGAGGTTCTACTGAAGCTTTCTTT
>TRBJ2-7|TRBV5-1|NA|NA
CASSRLDSTYEQYF
TGCGCCAGCAGCCGACTTGACAGTACCTACGAGCAGTACTTC
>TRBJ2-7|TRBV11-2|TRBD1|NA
CASSQPDRGHLVEQYF
TGTGCCAGCAGCCAGCCGGACAGGGGGCATTTGGTAGAGCAGTACTTC
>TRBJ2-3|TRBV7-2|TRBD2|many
CASGLAGTDTQYF
TGTGCCAGCGGTCTAGCGGGAACAGATACGCAGTATTTT
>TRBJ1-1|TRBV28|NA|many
CASSLGDVWGDTEAFF
TGTGCCAGCAGTTTGGGGGACGTCTGGGGGGACACTGAAGCTTTCTTT
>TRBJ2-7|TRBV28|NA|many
CAIGRPSSYEQYF
TGTGCCATCGGACGGCCATCCTCCTACGAGCAGTACTTC
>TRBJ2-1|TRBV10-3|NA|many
CAIRTPGNEQFF
TGTGCCATCCGAACCCCCGGCAATGAGCAGTTCTTC
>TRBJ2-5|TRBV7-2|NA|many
CASSLLAAGWETQYF
TGTGCCAGCAGCTTATTGGCCGCCGGGTGGGAGACCCAGTACTTC
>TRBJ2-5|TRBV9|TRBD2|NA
CASSVGRLAQETQYF
TGTGCCAGCAGCGTAGGACGACTAGCTCAAGAGACCCAGTACTTC
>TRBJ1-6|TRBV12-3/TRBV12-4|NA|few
CASTRTGTHSPLHF
TGTGCCAGCACCAGGACGGGGACGCATTCACCCCTCCACTTT
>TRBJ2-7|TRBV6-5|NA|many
CASKGNDEQYF
TGTGCCAGCAAAGGAAACGACGAGCAGTACTTC
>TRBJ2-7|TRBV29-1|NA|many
CSVEEWQGAAEQYF
TGCAGCGTTGAAGAGTGGCAGGGAGCGGCCGAGCAGTACTTC
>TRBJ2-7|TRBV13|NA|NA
CASSPEGTGEQYF
TGTGCCAGCAGTCCCGAAGGTACGGGGGAGCAGTACTTC
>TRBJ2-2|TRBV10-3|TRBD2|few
CAARTSSAGELFF
TGTGCCGCGAGGACTAGTTCAGCCGGGGAGCTGTTTTTT
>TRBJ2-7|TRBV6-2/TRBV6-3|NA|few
CASSSPRGRLGEQYF
TGTGCCAGCAGTTCCCCCCGGGGGCGGTTGGGCGAGCAGTACTTC
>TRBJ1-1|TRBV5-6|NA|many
CASSGTSDTEAFF
TGTGCCAGCAGTGGGACATCAGACACTGAAGCTTTCTTT
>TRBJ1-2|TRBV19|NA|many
CASRTQRYGYTF
TGTGCCAGTAGGACCCAGCGTTATGGCTACACCTTC
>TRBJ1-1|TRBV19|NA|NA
CASSTYNTEAFF
TGTGCCAGTAGTACCTATAACACTGAAGCTTTCTTT
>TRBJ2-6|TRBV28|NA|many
CASSPDPGTRGGANVLTF
TGTGCCAGCAGTCCCGACCCCGGGACCAGGGGTGGGGCCAACGTCCTGACTTTC
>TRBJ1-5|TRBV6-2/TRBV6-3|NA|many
CASSYPPGNQPQHF
TGTGCCAGCAGTTACCCCCCTGGCAATCAGCCCCAGCATTTT
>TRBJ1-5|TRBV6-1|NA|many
CASSEGAGTNQPQHF
TGTGCCAGCAGTGAAGGGGCAGGGACTAATCAGCCCCAGCATTTT
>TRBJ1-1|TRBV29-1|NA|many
CSVPPGGTAEAFF
TGCAGCGTCCCCCCGGGGGGCACCGCTGAAGCTTTCTTT
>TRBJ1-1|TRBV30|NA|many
CAWNREATEAFF
TGTGCCTGGAACAGGGAGGCCACTGAAGCTTTCTTT
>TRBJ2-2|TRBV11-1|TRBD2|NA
CASSLVASGRGSGELFF
TGTGCCAGCAGCTTAGTGGCTAGCGGGAGAGGCTCCGGGGAGCTGTTTTTT
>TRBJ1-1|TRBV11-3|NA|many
CASKLDSWGVWTEAFF
TGTGCCAGCAAATTAGACTCTTGGGGAGTTTGGACTGAAGCTTTCTTT